These T cell receptor beta chains were read from a single sample in a study of human T cells and chemical hapten exposure. TCRdb re-analysed the RACE reads in MiXCR, keeping a single row per CDR3 protein. Here the sample spans about 54,000 distinct CDR3 sequences, around 10% being singletons. Specimen: whole blood, collected in connection with sensitization to the hapten diphenylcyclopropenone (DPC). These TCRs come from a woman between 50 and 59 years old with alopecia areata. Some clones in this sample may be carry-over from other donors' samples. Both conserved end residues are part of each CDR3. Fields, in order: CDR3 protein, V gene, J gene.

cdr3_aa: CASTKGTRGYTGELFF
v_call: TRBV6-2/TRBV6-3
j_call: TRBJ2-2

cdr3_aa: CASSHGTLNTEAFF
v_call: TRBV28
j_call: TRBJ1-1

cdr3_aa: CASSADTSGAEAFF
v_call: TRBV7-6
j_call: TRBJ1-1

cdr3_aa: CASSLLGGVEQYF
v_call: TRBV27
j_call: TRBJ2-7

cdr3_aa: CASSPPLLTRNTDTQYF
v_call: TRBV7-9
j_call: TRBJ2-3

cdr3_aa: CASGGPQETQYF
v_call: TRBV10-2
j_call: TRBJ2-5

cdr3_aa: CASSSGRRWTEAFF
v_call: TRBV6-2/TRBV6-3
j_call: TRBJ1-1

cdr3_aa: CASWLWYGYTF
v_call: TRBV21-1
j_call: TRBJ1-2

cdr3_aa: CASSGGGRRFF
v_call: TRBV5-5
j_call: TRBJ2-1

cdr3_aa: CASSQDGSGDRLLTF
v_call: TRBV4-1
j_call: TRBJ1-2

cdr3_aa: CASSLAGGLNAYEQYF
v_call: TRBV5-6
j_call: TRBJ2-7

cdr3_aa: CASSFRGFGYGYTF
v_call: TRBV12-3/TRBV12-4
j_call: TRBJ1-2

cdr3_aa: CSVGESYTEAFF
v_call: TRBV29-1
j_call: TRBJ1-1

cdr3_aa: CASSQDLDIEQFF
v_call: TRBV4-3
j_call: TRBJ2-1

cdr3_aa: CASRDLRETQYF
v_call: TRBV7-9
j_call: TRBJ2-5